This passage covers 15 T cell receptor beta chains from one sample sequenced in a study of cytomegalovirus exposure and HLA in healthy donors. The PCR made use of 60 Vbeta and 13 Jbeta primers. Generated by immunoSEQ multiplex PCR, the TCRdb table keeps only in-frame clones and is missing some. Of about 190,000 clones in the sample, roughly 84% were seen once. The sample comprised PBMCs. The receptor set was obtained from a woman aged 50 to 60 in good health and CMV-seropositive.

The rearrangement joins TRBV7-9 to TRBJ1-1, with unresolved D. The V end lost 2 bases, the J end lost 6 bases, and 10 bases lay between the germline ends. CDR1 is SEHNR and CDR2 is FQNEAQ in the germline V gene (reference sequence). This CDR3 contains 13 residues. The DNA for the CDR3 is TGTGCCAGCAGCTTACGGTCCGAGGCTGAAGCTTTCTTT. It encodes CASSLRSEAEAFF.

In this sample, this clone turned up a few times. The V call is TRBV2, the J call TRBJ2-6, with a possible D match to TRBD1 (6 bases). CDR1 SNHLY and CDR2 FYNNEI come from the germline V gene. The length of the CDR3 is 17 residues. The V and J ends lost 0 bases and 0 bases respectively, with 9 bases between them. This chain's CDR3 is CASSEAQGYSGANVLTF. CDR3 bases: TGTGCCAGCAGTGAAGCCCAGGGGTACTCTGGGGCCAACGTCCTGACTTTC. The full variable domain, with the rest looked up from reference TRBV2 and TRBJ2-6, is EPEVTQTPSHQVTQMGQEVILRCVPISNHLYFYWYRQILGQKVEFLVSFYNNEISEKSEIFDDQFSVERPDGSNFTLKIRSTKLEDSAMYFCASSEAQGYSGANVLTFGAGSRLTVL.

Turning to this clone: The sample has other DNA sequences that encode this CDR3 too. V gene TRBV6-5 combines with J gene TRBJ2-7; maybe TRBD2 (5 bases). Deletions cut 2 bases from V and 1 base from J, with 6 bases between. Germline values: CDR1 MNHEY, CDR2 SVGAGI. The length of the CDR3 is 13 residues. CDR3 nucleotide sequence: TGTGCCAGCAGTTACGGCGGGTCCTACGAGCAGTACTTC. It translates to CASSYGGSYEQYF.

This chain uses TRBV15 with TRBJ1-2; unclear D gene. Trimming removed 0 bases at V and 2 bases at J, with 10 bases between. The germline V gene has CDR1 LNHNV and CDR2 YYDKDF (reference sequence). The CDR3 is 15 amino acids. The CDR3 DNA reads as TGTGCCACCAGCAGAGATTTTACAGCAAACTATGGCTACACCTTC. This gives the protein CATSRDFTANYGYTF. Full variable domain (remainder filled in from reference TRBV15 and TRBJ1-2): DAMVIQNPRYQVTQFGKPVTLSCSQTLNHNVMYWYQQKSSQAPKLLFHYYDKDFNNEADTPDNFQSRRPNTSFCFLDIRSPGLGDTAMYLCATSRDFTANYGYTFGSGTRLTVV.

This sequence joins TRBV6-1 and TRBJ2-5; 12 bases map to TRBD2. The CDR3 extends over 16 amino acids. CDR1 and CDR2 (germline): MNHNS, SASEGT. After removal of 2 bases from V and 3 bases from J, the junction contained 4 bases not matched to a gene. The CDR3 bases are TGTGCCAGCAGTGAAACTAGCGGGGGGCAAAAAGAGACCCAGTACTTC. It yields the protein CASSETSGGQKETQYF.

The chain uses TRBV7-9 and TRBJ2-2; 7 nucleotides match TRBD1. CDR3 length: 17 amino acids. Germline trimming cut 4 bases from V and 1 base from J; bases unmatched to any gene: 9. Germline CDR1 SEHNR, CDR2 FQNEAQ (reference sequence). For the CDR3, the DNA is TGTGCCAGCAGCTCGTTGGACAGGCGGGTGAACACCGGGGAGCTGTTTTTT. Encoded protein: CASSSLDRRVNTGELFF.

Notes on this clone: This sample includes further DNA sequences coding for the same CDR3. The rearrangement links TRBV5-1 to TRBJ2-3, with 10 bases fitting TRBD2. The V gene end was trimmed by 3 bases and the J gene end by 6 bases; junction bases not matched to a gene: 10. Germline CDR1 reads SGHRS; CDR2 reads YFSETQ. CDR3 size: 16 residues. Here the CDR3 reads CASSSGLAGAGDTQYF. In DNA, the CDR3 is TGCGCCAGCAGCTCGGGTCTAGCGGGGGCCGGGGATACGCAGTATTTT.

The rearrangement uses TRBV7-2 and TRBJ2-7; 7 nucleotides match TRBD2. Germline CDR1 SGHTA, CDR2 FQGNSA. The V segment lost 0 bases and the J segment 4 bases; nucleotides outside the gene matches: 9. The CDR3 contains 16 residues. CDR3 DNA: TGTGCCAGCAGCTTAGCGGGGGGGGGATTAGATTACGAGCAGTACTTC. Amino acids: CASSLAGGGLDYEQYF.

The chain joins TRBV7-2 to TRBJ2-3, with 12 bases matching TRBD2. V shed 6 bases, J shed 6 bases, and the junction held 10 bases outside the gene matches. The CDR3 is 16 amino acids. CDR1 SGHTA and CDR2 FQGNSA come from the germline V gene. CDR3 nucleotides: TGTGCCAGCAGTCCCTCTAGCGGGGGGGCGGGGGATACGCAGTATTTT. Translating it yields CASSPSSGGAGDTQYF.

As regards this clone: The junction differs from germline at one of its ends, possibly a read error. The chain employs TRBV6-1 and TRBJ2-2, with 8 nucleotides matching TRBD2. Germline loops: CDR1 MNHNS, CDR2 SASEGT. This CDR3 spans 19 amino acids. The DNA of the CDR3 is TGTGCCAGCAGTGCCCTCGGTGGGGGCGGGGGGACGAACACCCGGGAGCTGTTTTTT. Protein product: CASSALGGGGGTNTRELFF.

This sequence joins TRBV19 and TRBJ1-2; 9 bases map to TRBD1. The J segment lost 7 bases and the V segment lost 3 bases, leaving 6 bases of the junction unmatched. In germline, CDR1 is LNHDA, CDR2 SQIVND (reference sequence). CDR3 length: 14 amino acids. The CDR3, as DNA: TGTGCCAGTAGTATTGCACAGGGGGCAGCTGGCTACACCTTC. The encoded protein is CASSIAQGAAGYTF.

The J gene is TRBJ2-1, the V gene TRBV1; the table gives TRBD2 as D, unverified against the DNA. TRBV1 is a pseudogene. The CDR3 has 17 amino acids. CDR3 coding DNA: TGCACCAGCAGCCAAGAGGTAGGACTCATAACCTTGAATGAGCAGTTCTTC. Residues: CTSSQEVGLITLNEQFF.

The chain carries TRBV2 and TRBJ2-7; D may be TRBD2 (6 bases). Per germline, CDR1 SNHLY and CDR2 FYNNEI. Between the trimmed V and J ends, which lost 0 bases and 8 bases, there was a span of 17 bases. The CDR3 length is 15 residues. In DNA form, the CDR3 reads TGTGCCAGCAGTGAAGCGGGGGAGGTTTTCCCCCAGCAGTACTTC. It specifies CASSEAGEVFPQQYF.

This sequence joins TRBV7-3 and TRBJ2-3; 9 bases align to TRBD2. J lost 0 bases, V lost 5 bases, and 6 bases had no gene match. Germline V CDR1 and CDR2: SGHTA, FQGTGA. The CDR3 loop spans 16 amino acids. DNA of the CDR3: TGTGCCAGCAGCGGGGGGACTAGCCCTAGCACAGATACGCAGTATTTT. Translation gives CASSGGTSPSTDTQYF.

This sequence joins TRBV2 and TRBJ1-6; D is unclear. This CDR3 contains 15 residues. Germline V CDR1 and CDR2: SNHLY, FYNNEI. V lost 4 bases and J lost 7, with 14 bases in between. As DNA, the CDR3 is TGTGCCAGCAGTGCGAATGAGGCCATCAATTCACCCCTCCACTTT. It is translated as CASSANEAINSPLHF. Full variable domain (rest looked up from reference TRBV2 and TRBJ1-6): EPEVTQTPSHQVTQMGQEVILRCVPISNHLYFYWYRQILGQKVEFLVSFYNNEISEKSEIFDDQFSVERPDGSNFTLKIRSTKLEDSAMYFCASSANEAINSPLHFGNGTRLTVT.